The sequence of this T cell receptor (beta chain) was determined in a study of TIL therapy for anti-PD-1-resistant metastatic lung cancer. The immunoSEQ assay was v3. Sequenced by immunoSEQ multiplex PCR; TCRdb stores in-frame clones only, minus some. The sample has about 15,000 clones, about 82% seen once. The sample holds a few counts of this clone. The sample's time point: pre-treatment sample, taken before nivolumab and TIL therapy. The input for sequencing was blood, taken at baseline. The receptor's source is a person aged 25 to 80 with non-small cell lung cancer.

The CDR3 loop reads CASSLTPGQGHYGYTF. CDR3 nucleotides: TGTGCCAGCAGCTTAACTCCGGGACAGGGGCACTATGGCTACACCTTC. This chain links TRBV7-9 with TRBJ1-2, with 10 bases fitting TRBD1. Looked up from germline, CDR1 is SEHNR and CDR2 is FQNEAQ (reference sequence). With 2 bases clipped from V and 3 bases from J, the junction kept 6 bases outside the gene matches. The CDR3 spans 16 residues.